These 24 T cell receptor beta chains were sequenced from one sample in a study of cytotoxic CD8 clonotypes in ibrutinib-treated CLL. Some clones are missing from TCRdb's copy, which holds only in-frame ones; the method was immunoSEQ multiplex PCR. This table holds about 140,000 clones, over 75% found once. The source was PBMCs, collected after 36 months of ibrutinib treatment. The origin of the receptors is a human donor with chronic lymphocytic leukemia.

This clone was seen once. The V call is TRBV2, the J call TRBJ2-7, with D possibly TRBD1 on 5 matching bases. V lost 6 bases and J lost 3, with 15 bases in between. Germline CDR1 and CDR2: SNHLY and FYNNEI. The CDR3 sequence is 14 residues long. CDR3 sequence (DNA): TGTGCCAGCAGAACAACTGGGGCAGTCTACGAGCAGTACTTC. Amino acids: CASRTTGAVYEQYF.

V and J are TRBV29-1 and TRBJ2-1; 9 bases map to TRBD1. There are 14 residues in the CDR3. Trimming at V came to 3 bases and at J to 4 bases, leaving 4 bases not matched to a gene. CDR1 SQVTM and CDR2 ANQGSEA come from the germline V gene. The CDR3 loop is CSVEGQGLYNEQFF. The CDR3 coding sequence is TGCAGCGTTGAGGGACAGGGTTTGTACAATGAGCAGTTCTTC.

The chain joins TRBV6-5 to TRBJ1-1; the D gene is possibly TRBD1 (5 bases). This CDR3 comprises 14 residues. CDR1 is MNHEY, CDR2 SVGAGI, per germline. The ends were cut back, 2 bases at V and 4 bases at J, with 11 bases in the middle. The CDR3, as DNA: TGTGCCAGCAGTTACCTGGTAGGGGCCACTGAAGCTTTCTTT. This translates into CASSYLVGATEAFF.

The rearrangement uses TRBV19 and TRBJ1-2, with TRBD1 matching over 9 bases. The CDR3 spans 13 residues. CDR1 LNHDA and CDR2 SQIVND come from the germline V gene (reference sequence). The V gene end was trimmed by 9 bases and the J gene end by 4 bases; junction bases not matched to a gene: 6. This chain's CDR3 is CASSGTGIYGYTF. DNA for the CDR3: TGTGCCAGCTCCGGGACAGGGATCTATGGCTACACCTTC.

The genes are TRBV6-1 and TRBJ2-7, with D unclear. From germline, CDR1 is MNHNS and CDR2 SASEGT. Trimming took 10 bases from V and 0 from J, leaving 13 bases between them. This CDR3 has 13 residues. This CDR3 is CATETLSSYEQYF. In DNA form, the CDR3 reads TGTGCCACCGAAACCCTATCCTCCTACGAGCAGTACTTC.

The chain links TRBV6-5 to TRBJ1-2, with D perhaps TRBD1 (5 bases). V was shortened by 5 bases and J by 2 bases, with 9 bases between the two germline ends. CDR3 size: 13 residues. Germline V gene lookup returns CDR1 MNHEY and CDR2 SVGAGI. CDR3 in amino acids: CASSLTVNYGYTF. The CDR3 bases are TGTGCCAGCAGTCTGACAGTAAACTATGGCTACACCTTC.

The chain links TRBV5-1 to TRBJ1-6; tentatively, D is TRBD1 (5 bases). This CDR3 is built from 13 residues. Per the germline V gene, CDR1 is SGHRS and CDR2 is YFSETQ. V was cut by 7 bases and J by 4 bases, with 9 bases left in between. CDR3 DNA sequence: TGCGCCAGCCGCAGACAGTATAATTCACCCCTCCACTTT. Amino acids: CASRRQYNSPLHF. The variable domain in full, with the rest retrieved from reference TRBV5-1 and TRBJ1-6, is KAGVTQTPRYLIKTRGQQVTLSCSPISGHRSVSWYQQTPGQGLQFLFEYFSETQRNKGNFPGRFSGRQFSNSRSEMNVSTLELGDSALYLCASRRQYNSPLHFGNGTRLTVT.

This clone was seen ten or more times. The CDR3 spells CASSLLSGVYEQYF. Here the CDR3 DNA reads TGTGCCAGCAGTTTATTGTCGGGGGTCTACGAGCAGTACTTC. V and J are TRBV27 and TRBJ2-7, with a tentative D call TRBD2 (6 bases). Trimming removed 1 base from V and 3 bases from J, with 10 bases in between. The CDR3 covers 14 residues. Germline lookup yields CDR1 MNHEY and CDR2 SMNVEV (reference sequence).

The chain combines TRBV4-1 with TRBJ1-4, with D tentatively TRBD1 (5 bases). The CDR3 contains 14 residues. V lost 4 bases and J lost 4, with 10 bases in between. Germline V gene data show CDR1 as MGHRA and CDR2 as YSYEKL. The CDR3, as DNA: TGCGCCAGCAGCCCCATACAGGTTAATGAAAAACTGTTTTTT. It codes for CASSPIQVNEKLFF.

This chain links TRBV19 with TRBJ1-2; D is possibly TRBD1 (5 bases). Trimming stripped 1 base from V and 0 bases from J, with 9 bases between. Germline V gene lookup returns CDR1 LNHDA and CDR2 SQIVND (reference sequence). The CDR3 runs 15 residues. As DNA, the CDR3 is TGTGCCAGTAGTATAGGAGGGGCTTCTAACTATGGCTACACCTTC. Translating it yields CASSIGGASNYGYTF. Supplemented by reference TRBV19 and TRBJ1-2, the full variable domain reads DGGITQSPKYLFRKEGQNVTLSCEQNLNHDAMYWYRQDPGQGLRLIYYSQIVNDFQKGDIAEGYSVSREKKESFPLTVTSAQKNPTAFYLCASSIGGASNYGYTFGSGTRLTVV.

This chain joins TRBV5-8 and TRBJ2-7; D is perhaps TRBD2 (5 bases). CDR1 SGHTS and CDR2 YDEGEE come from the germline V gene. CDR3 length: 13 residues. The V end lost 4 bases, the J end lost 1 base, and 9 bases lay between the germline ends. The CDR3 spells CASSTRVSYEQYF. CDR3 bases: TGTGCCAGCAGCACGAGGGTTTCCTACGAGCAGTACTTC.

The rearrangement links TRBV4-1 to TRBJ1-1; D unclear. CDR1 and CDR2 from the germline V gene are MGHRA and YSYEKL. This CDR3 has 14 amino acids. V lost 1 base and J lost 0, with 6 bases in between. This chain's CDR3 is CASSQVALNTEAFF. The DNA of the CDR3 is TGCGCCAGCAGCCAAGTTGCCTTGAACACTGAAGCTTTCTTT.

The J gene is TRBJ1-4, the V gene TRBV4-1; a weak D match, TRBD1 (5 bases). Trimming shortened V by 0 bases and J by 5 bases, and 7 bases separated the two germline ends. There are 14 residues in the CDR3. Germline CDR1 MGHRA, CDR2 YSYEKL. This chain's CDR3 is CASSQDWGNEKLFF. CDR3 nucleotides: TGCGCCAGCAGCCAAGATTGGGGGAATGAAAAACTGTTTTTT.

The chain couples TRBV29-1 to TRBJ2-7; D is tentatively TRBD1 or TRBD2 (6 bases each). This CDR3 has 13 amino acids. Looked up from germline, CDR1 is SQVTM and CDR2 is ANQGSEA. The V end lost 7 bases, the J end lost 3 bases, and 16 bases lay between the germline ends. The CDR3 sequence is CSAKGGRSYEQYF. CDR3 in DNA: TGCAGCGCCAAGGGGGGTCGGAGCTACGAGCAGTACTTC.

A single count supports this clone. V gene TRBV4-1 combines with J gene TRBJ2-5, with 7 bases aligning to TRBD2. Germline V gene sequence: CDR1 MGHRA, CDR2 YSYEKL. Trimming cost V 2 bases and J 7 bases; bases outside gene matches: 7. The CDR3 sequence is 14 residues long. In DNA form, the CDR3 reads TGCGCCAGCAGCCAACCTGGTTCGGGGGGGACCCAGTACTTC. It specifies CASSQPGSGGTQYF.

J is TRBJ2-5 and V is TRBV7-9; TRBD1 matches at 8 bases. CDR1 is SEHNR, CDR2 FQNEAQ, per germline (reference sequence). V was clipped by 5 bases and J by 3 bases; unmatched bases: 5. The CDR3 runs to 14 residues. CDR3 in amino acids: CASSAVTGEETQYF. Here the CDR3 DNA reads TGTGCCAGCAGCGCAGTGACAGGGGAAGAGACCCAGTACTTC.

The rearrangement uses TRBV9 and TRBJ2-7; 9 nucleotides agree with TRBD2. The CDR3 has 13 amino acids. J was trimmed by 0 bases and V by 9 bases; bases with no gene match: 4. Germline V gene lookup returns CDR1 SGDLS and CDR2 YYNGEE. CDR3 region: CANTTSGSYEQYF. The CDR3 coding sequence is TGTGCCAACACGACTAGCGGCTCCTACGAGCAGTACTTC.

The gene calls are TRBV9 and TRBJ2-3, with TRBD1 matching over 7 bases. This CDR3 has 16 amino acids. Per germline, CDR1 SGDLS and CDR2 YYNGEE. V lost 4 bases and J lost 0; bases outside the gene matches: 8. CDR3 protein: CASSFLGQASTDTQYF. The CDR3 DNA reads as TGTGCCAGCAGCTTTCTAGGACAGGCAAGCACAGATACGCAGTATTTT.

The chain links TRBV18 to TRBJ2-7; D gene unclear. With 1 base removed from V and 2 bases from J, the gap between germline ends came to 6 bases. From germline, CDR1 is KGHSH and CDR2 LQKENI. This CDR3 has 13 residues. Written as DNA, the CDR3 is TGTGCCAGCTCACCACAGTCAGCCTACGAGCAGTACTTC. Translation: CASSPQSAYEQYF.

The gene calls are TRBV27 and TRBJ2-7, with TRBD2 identical over 11 bases. Germline V CDR1 and CDR2: MNHEY, SMNVEV (reference sequence). With V trimmed by 4 bases and J by 4 bases, 3 bases remained unmatched. The CDR3 has 14 residues. CDR3 sequence (DNA): TGTGCCAGCAGTTATAGCGGGGGGGCGTACGAGCAGTACTTC. It yields the protein CASSYSGGAYEQYF.

V gene TRBV5-1 combines with J gene TRBJ2-1; 7 bases agree with TRBD1. The CDR3 loop spans 14 amino acids. V lost 7 bases and J lost 2; bases outside the gene matches: 6. Germline CDR1 and CDR2: SGHRS and YFSETQ. The DNA for the CDR3 is TGCGCCAGCTCCGAACAGGGGACCTACAATGAGCAGTTCTTC. Translated: CASSEQGTYNEQFF.

V is TRBV7-7 and J is TRBJ2-5, with a possible D match to TRBD1 (5 bases). Germline values: CDR1 SSHAT, CDR2 FNYEAQ (reference sequence). The germline V and J ends were trimmed by 3 bases and 2 bases, with 7 bases remaining between them. The CDR3 runs 13 residues. The chain's CDR3 is CASSLTDQETQYF. The CDR3 DNA reads as TGTGCCAGCAGCTTGACAGATCAAGAGACCCAGTACTTC.

The V gene is TRBV5-6, the J gene TRBJ2-7; D uncertain. The V gene's germline CDR1 is SGHDT and CDR2 YYEEEE. CDR3 size: 13 residues. Trimming shortened V by 0 bases and J by 6 bases, and 10 bases separated the two germline ends. CDR3 protein: CASSLEMGGEQYF. CDR3 nucleotide sequence: TGTGCCAGCAGCTTGGAAATGGGTGGCGAGCAGTACTTC. Full variable domain (remainder filled in from reference TRBV5-6 and TRBJ2-7): DAGVTQSPTHLIKTRGQQVTLRCSPKSGHDTVSWYQQALGQGPQFIFQYYEEEERQRGNFPDRFSGHQFPNYSSELNVNALLLGDSALYLCASSLEMGGEQYFGPGTRLTVT.

This clone was detected only once. The chain carries TRBV5-1 and TRBJ2-3, with TRBD2 matching 10 bases. The junction had 1 base not matched to a gene; V was cut back by 0 bases and J by 3 bases. Germline CDR1 and CDR2: SGHRS and YFSETQ. This CDR3 is built from 15 residues. CDR3 bases: TGCGCCAGCAGCTTGGTAGCGGGAGGAACAGATACGCAGTATTTT. This translates into CASSLVAGGTDTQYF.